The rows below give T cell receptor beta chains drawn from one sample of a study of blood T cell repertoires in COVID-19. Profiling relied on immunoSEQ multiplex PCR, and the TCRdb table lists in-frame clones only, not all of them. The data show about 200,000 clones, over 85% seen once. The sequenced material came from PBMCs or T cells enriched from blood (not recorded which). These receptors all stem from a woman under 40 with acute COVID-19. Both conserved end residues are part of each CDR3. The order of the fields is CDR3 length, V gene, J gene, D gene, clone size, CDR3 DNA, CDR3 protein. The D gene is left open where the match is weak. A row's size may be missing; if present it is once, few, many or a size class.

len: 18; v_gene: TRBV7-8; j_gene: TRBJ1-1; d_gene: TRBD1; abundance: .; CDR3nt: TGTGCCAGCAGCTCTGGGGAGAGGACAGGGAGTCGGAACACTGAAGCTTTCTTT; CDR3aa: CASSSGERTGSRNTEAFF
len: 13; v_gene: TRBV19; j_gene: TRBJ2-1; d_gene: .; abundance: .; CDR3nt: TGTGCCAGTAGTATTGGGAGTTACAATGAGCAGTTCTTC; CDR3aa: CASSIGSYNEQFF
len: 15; v_gene: TRBV5-5; j_gene: TRBJ1-1; d_gene: .; abundance: .; CDR3nt: TGTGCCAGCAGCTTGATTTCGGACAGTGGGACTGAAGCTTTCTTT; CDR3aa: CASSLISDSGTEAFF
len: 14; v_gene: TRBV5-1; j_gene: TRBJ2-1; d_gene: .; abundance: .; CDR3nt: TGCGCCAGCAGCTTACAGGGTTCCTACAATGAGCAGTTCTTC; CDR3aa: CASSLQGSYNEQFF
len: 14; v_gene: TRBV5-1; j_gene: TRBJ2-5; d_gene: .; abundance: .; CDR3nt: TGCGCCAGCAGCTTTGGCAGGGGGGCGGAGACCCAGTACTTC; CDR3aa: CASSFGRGAETQYF
len: 15; v_gene: TRBV2; j_gene: TRBJ1-5; d_gene: TRBD1; abundance: .; CDR3nt: TGTGCCAGCAGTGAAGCGCGACAGGGAGATCAGCCCCAGCATTTT; CDR3aa: CASSEARQGDQPQHF
len: 13; v_gene: TRBV5-1; j_gene: TRBJ2-7; d_gene: .; abundance: .; CDR3nt: TGCGCCAGCAGAGGTAGCGGAGCCTACGAGCAGTACTTC; CDR3aa: CASRGSGAYEQYF
len: 14; v_gene: TRBV4-1; j_gene: TRBJ1-6; d_gene: .; abundance: once; CDR3nt: TGCGCCAGCAGCCAAGACCGGTATAATTCACCCCTCCACTTT; CDR3aa: CASSQDRYNSPLHF
len: 16; v_gene: TRBV5-1; j_gene: TRBJ2-3; d_gene: TRBD2; abundance: few; CDR3nt: TGCGCCAGCAGCTCAGATAGCGGGGGGGCCGCAGATACGCAGTATTTT; CDR3aa: CASSSDSGGAADTQYF
len: 14; v_gene: TRBV6-5; j_gene: TRBJ2-7; d_gene: .; abundance: .; CDR3nt: TGTGCCAGCAGTACCCTGGGGGGCTCCTACGAGCAGTACTTC; CDR3aa: CASSTLGGSYEQYF
len: 17; v_gene: TRBV5-1; j_gene: TRBJ2-5; d_gene: TRBD2; abundance: .; CDR3nt: TGCGCCAGCAGCGGGACTAGCGGGGAGACGTACCAAGAGACCCAGTACTTC; CDR3aa: CASSGTSGETYQETQYF
len: 15; v_gene: TRBV27; j_gene: TRBJ2-1; d_gene: TRBD2; abundance: .; CDR3nt: TGTGCCAGCAGTCGGTTCCGGGGGGGCCTTAATGAGCAGTTCTTC; CDR3aa: CASSRFRGGLNEQFF
len: 12; v_gene: TRBV11-2; j_gene: TRBJ1-5; d_gene: .; abundance: .; CDR3nt: TGTGCCAGCAGCTTAATCGGTCAGCCCCAGCATTTT; CDR3aa: CASSLIGQPQHF
len: 17; v_gene: TRBV4-1; j_gene: TRBJ2-5; d_gene: TRBD1; abundance: .; CDR3nt: TGCGCCAGCAGCCACCCCAGGTCGGGACAGAACCAAGAGACCCAGTACTTC; CDR3aa: CASSHPRSGQNQETQYF
len: 13; v_gene: TRBV14; j_gene: TRBJ1-2; d_gene: .; abundance: .; CDR3nt: TGTGCCAGCAGCCCCTACAGAGTATGGAGCTACACCTTC; CDR3aa: CASSPYRVWSYTF
len: 12; v_gene: TRBV5-1; j_gene: TRBJ2-7; d_gene: .; abundance: .; CDR3nt: TGCGCCAGCAGCTTGTTCGCCTACGAGCAGTACTTC; CDR3aa: CASSLFAYEQYF
len: 15; v_gene: TRBV27; j_gene: TRBJ2-2; d_gene: TRBD1; abundance: .; CDR3nt: TGTGCCAGCAGTAGGAAGGGGGCTTATACCGGGGAGCTGTTTTTT; CDR3aa: CASSRKGAYTGELFF
len: 15; v_gene: TRBV12-5; j_gene: TRBJ2-1; d_gene: .; abundance: .; CDR3nt: TGTGCTAGTGGTTTCAACCCAACAGAATTGAATGAGCAGTTCTTC; CDR3aa: CASGFNPTELNEQFF
len: 13; v_gene: TRBV5-1; j_gene: TRBJ2-7; d_gene: .; abundance: .; CDR3nt: TGCGCCAGCAGCTTGGAGTTTAGCTACGAGCAGTACTTC; CDR3aa: CASSLEFSYEQYF
len: 14; v_gene: TRBV7-8; j_gene: TRBJ1-1; d_gene: .; abundance: .; CDR3nt: TGTGCCAGCAGCCCTAATTTCGAGAACACTGAAGCTTTCTTT; CDR3aa: CASSPNFENTEAFF
len: 16; v_gene: TRBV5-4; j_gene: TRBJ2-2; d_gene: TRBD2; abundance: .; CDR3nt: TGTGCCCACGGCGGGGGGCTAGACTCGAACACCGGGGAGCTGTTTTTT; CDR3aa: CAHGGGLDSNTGELFF